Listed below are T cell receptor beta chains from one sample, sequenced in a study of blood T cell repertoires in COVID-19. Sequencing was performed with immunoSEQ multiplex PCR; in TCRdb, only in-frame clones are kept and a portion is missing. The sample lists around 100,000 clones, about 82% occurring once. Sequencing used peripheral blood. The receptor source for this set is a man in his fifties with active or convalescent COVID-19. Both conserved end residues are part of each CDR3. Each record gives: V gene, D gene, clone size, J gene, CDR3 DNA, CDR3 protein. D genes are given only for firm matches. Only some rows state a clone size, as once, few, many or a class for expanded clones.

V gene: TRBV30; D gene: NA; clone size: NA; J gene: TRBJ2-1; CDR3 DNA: TGTGCCTGCACTAATTTCGGGACTCGCCCGGATGAGCAGTTCTTC; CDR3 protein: CACTNFGTRPDEQFF
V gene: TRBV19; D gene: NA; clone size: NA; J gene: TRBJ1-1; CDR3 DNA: TGTGCCAGTAGTATAAACAGGAACACTGAAGCTTTCTTT; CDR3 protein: CASSINRNTEAFF
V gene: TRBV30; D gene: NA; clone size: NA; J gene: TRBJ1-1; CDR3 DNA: TGTGCCTGGAGTGTATCAGGATCGTATCGTACTGAAGCTTTCTTT; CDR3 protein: CAWSVSGSYRTEAFF
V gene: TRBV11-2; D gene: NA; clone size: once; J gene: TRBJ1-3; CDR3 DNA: TGTGCCAGCAGCCGAGGGGGAGGGGCATACTCTGGAAACACCATATATTTT; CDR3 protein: CASSRGGGAYSGNTIYF
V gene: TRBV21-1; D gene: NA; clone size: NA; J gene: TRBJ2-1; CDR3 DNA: TGTGCCAGCAGCCCCCCAGGGGGCGGACCCGAGGACTACTACAATGAGCAGTTCTTC; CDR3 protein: CASSPPGGGPEDYYNEQFF
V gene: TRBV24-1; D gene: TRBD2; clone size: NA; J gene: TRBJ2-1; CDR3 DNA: TGTGCCACGGCTCTAGCGGGAGGGGCTTACAATGAGCAGTTCTTC; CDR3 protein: CATALAGGAYNEQFF
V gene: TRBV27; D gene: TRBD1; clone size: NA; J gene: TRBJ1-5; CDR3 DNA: TGTGCCAGCAGCCCATACTCAGGGGGGTCGGGTCAGCCCCAGCATTTT; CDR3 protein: CASSPYSGGSGQPQHF
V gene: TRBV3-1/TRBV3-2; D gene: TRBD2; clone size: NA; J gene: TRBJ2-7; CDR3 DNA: TGTGCCAGCAGTCGACTAGCGGGAATTGGAGAGCAGTACTTC; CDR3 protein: CASSRLAGIGEQYF
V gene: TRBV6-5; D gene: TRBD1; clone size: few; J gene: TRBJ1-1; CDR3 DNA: TGTGCCAGCAGCTATGGACAGGTTTGGTATACTGAAGCTTTCTTT; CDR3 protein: CASSYGQVWYTEAFF
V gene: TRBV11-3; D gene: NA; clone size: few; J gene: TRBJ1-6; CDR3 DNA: TGTGCCAGCAGCTTAGAGGGCCCCGGGGGATCACCCCTCCACTTT; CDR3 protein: CASSLEGPGGSPLHF
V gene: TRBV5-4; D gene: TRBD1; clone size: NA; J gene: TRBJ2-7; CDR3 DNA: TGTGCCAGCAGCTCGACTCATGACAGGGAAAGCTTC; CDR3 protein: CASSSTHDRESF
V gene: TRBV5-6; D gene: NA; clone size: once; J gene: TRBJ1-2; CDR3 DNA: TGTGCCAGCAGCTTGGCCCCCAGGGGCAAAAATGGCTACACCTTC; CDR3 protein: CASSLAPRGKNGYTF
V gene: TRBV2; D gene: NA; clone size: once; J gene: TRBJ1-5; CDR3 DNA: TGTGCCAGCAGTGTGGCCACCACCTTTATTCATAGCAATCAGCCCCAGCATTTT; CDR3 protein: CASSVATTFIHSNQPQHF
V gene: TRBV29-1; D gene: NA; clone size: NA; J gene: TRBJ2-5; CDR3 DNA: TGCAGCGTTGGTCTTAGCGGACAAGAGACCCAGTACTTC; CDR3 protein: CSVGLSGQETQYF
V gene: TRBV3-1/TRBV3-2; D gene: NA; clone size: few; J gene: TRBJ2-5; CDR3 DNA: TGTGCCAGCAGCCAAGATCGGGGTGGGCGTTTAGGGGAGACCCAGTACTTC; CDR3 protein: CASSQDRGGRLGETQYF
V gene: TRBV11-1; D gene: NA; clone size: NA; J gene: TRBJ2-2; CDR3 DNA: TGTGCCAGCAGCCCCGGAGACGCCGGGGAGCTGTTTTTT; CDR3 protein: CASSPGDAGELFF
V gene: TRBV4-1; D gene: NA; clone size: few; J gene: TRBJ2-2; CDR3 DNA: TGCGCCAGCAGCCCCACAGATCACCGGGAGCTGTTTTTT; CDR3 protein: CASSPTDHRELFF
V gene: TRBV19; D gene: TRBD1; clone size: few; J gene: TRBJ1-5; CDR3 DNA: TGTGCCAGTACCAGGACAGGGAATCAGCCCCAGCATTTT; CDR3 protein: CASTRTGNQPQHF
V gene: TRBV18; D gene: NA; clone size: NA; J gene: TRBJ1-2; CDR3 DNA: TGTGCCAGCTCACCAACAACTAACTATGGCTACACCTTC; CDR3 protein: CASSPTTNYGYTF
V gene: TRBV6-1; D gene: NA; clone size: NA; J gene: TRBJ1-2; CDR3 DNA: TGTGCCAGCAGTGAAGGGTCTGGGAGTAACTATGGCTACACCTTC; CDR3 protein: CASSEGSGSNYGYTF
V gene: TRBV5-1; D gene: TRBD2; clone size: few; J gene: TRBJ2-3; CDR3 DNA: TGCGCCAGCAGCTCCTGGACTAGCGTAACAGATACGCAGTATTTT; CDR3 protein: CASSSWTSVTDTQYF
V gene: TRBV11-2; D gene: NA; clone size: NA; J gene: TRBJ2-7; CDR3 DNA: TGTGCCAGCAGCTTAGCCAGGGGCTCCGCGGGCGCGCAGTACTTC; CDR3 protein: CASSLARGSAGAQYF
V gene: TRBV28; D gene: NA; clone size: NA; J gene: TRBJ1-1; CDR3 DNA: TGTGCCAGCAGTCCACGAGTTTGGGGCCGCCAGGGCACTGAAGCTTTCTTT; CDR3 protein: CASSPRVWGRQGTEAFF
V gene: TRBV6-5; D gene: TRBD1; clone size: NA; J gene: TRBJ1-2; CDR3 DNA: TGTGCCAGCGGGGGGACAGATAACTATGGCTACACCTTC; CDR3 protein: CASGGTDNYGYTF
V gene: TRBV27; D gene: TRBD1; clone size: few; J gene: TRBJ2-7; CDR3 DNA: TGTGCCAGCAGTTTAGGCGGACAGGGGTACTACGAGCAGTACTTC; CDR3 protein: CASSLGGQGYYEQYF
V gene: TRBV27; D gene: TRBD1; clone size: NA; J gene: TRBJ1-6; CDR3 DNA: TGTGCCAGCAGCGAGGGGGCCCGTAATTCACCCCTCCACTTT; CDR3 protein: CASSEGARNSPLHF
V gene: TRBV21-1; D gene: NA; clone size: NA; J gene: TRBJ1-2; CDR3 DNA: TGTGCCAGCAGCGAGGGGACAGGGAGAATCGGCTACACCTTC; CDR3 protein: CASSEGTGRIGYTF
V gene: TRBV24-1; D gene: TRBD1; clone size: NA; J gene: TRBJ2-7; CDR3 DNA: TGTGCCACCAGTGACCCCAGACAGGGGGGTTACGAGCAGTACTTC; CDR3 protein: CATSDPRQGGYEQYF
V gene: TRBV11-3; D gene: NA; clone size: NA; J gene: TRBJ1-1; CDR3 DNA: TGTGCCAGCAGCTGGTCACAGGGGAACACTGAAGCTTTCTTT; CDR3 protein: CASSWSQGNTEAFF
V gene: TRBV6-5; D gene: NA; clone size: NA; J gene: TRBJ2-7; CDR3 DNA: TGTGCCAGCAGTTACCAACCCCAGGGGCCGGACGAGCAGTACTTC; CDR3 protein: CASSYQPQGPDEQYF
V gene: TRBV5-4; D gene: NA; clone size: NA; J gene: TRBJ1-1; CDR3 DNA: TGTGCCAGCAGTCTAGGAGGGACCACTGAAGCTTTCTTT; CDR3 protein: CASSLGGTTEAFF
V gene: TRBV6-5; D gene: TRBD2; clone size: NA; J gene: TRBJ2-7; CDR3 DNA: TGTGCCAGCAGTTACTCCGGGTCTAGCGGGTACGAGCAGTACTTC; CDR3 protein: CASSYSGSSGYEQYF
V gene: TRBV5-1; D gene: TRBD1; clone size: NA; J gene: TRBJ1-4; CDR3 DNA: TGCGCCAGCAGTTCAAGACAGGGGGCTAATGAAAAACTGTTTTTT; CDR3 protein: CASSSRQGANEKLFF
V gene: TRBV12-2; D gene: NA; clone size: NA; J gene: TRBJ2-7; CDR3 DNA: TGTGCAAGTCGCTTCAGGCCCTGGACTAGCGGGGACCTACGTGAGCAGTACTTC; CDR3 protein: CASRFRPWTSGDLREQYF
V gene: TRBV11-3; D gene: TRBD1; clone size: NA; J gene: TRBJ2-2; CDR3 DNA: TGTGCCAGCAGCTGGGACAGGGTTAACGGGGAGCTGTTTTTT; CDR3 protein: CASSWDRVNGELFF
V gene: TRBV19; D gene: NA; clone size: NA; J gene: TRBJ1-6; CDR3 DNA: TGTGCCAGTAGTTTCCTCGGCGGGCGGGGATCACCCCTCCACTTT; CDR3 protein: CASSFLGGRGSPLHF
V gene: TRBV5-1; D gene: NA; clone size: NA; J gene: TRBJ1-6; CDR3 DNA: TGCGCCAGCAGCGGGGGGGACGGGCGTTCACCCCTCCACTTT; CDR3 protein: CASSGGDGRSPLHF
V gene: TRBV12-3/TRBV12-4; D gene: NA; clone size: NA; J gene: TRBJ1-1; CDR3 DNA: TGTGCCAGCAGTTCTACAGCGAACACTGAAGCTTTCTTT; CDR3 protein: CASSSTANTEAFF
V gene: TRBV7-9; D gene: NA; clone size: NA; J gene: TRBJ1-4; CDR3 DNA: TGTGCCAGCAGCCCCCAAAGGACTGTGAACGGTAACCCTAATGAAAAACTGTTTTTT; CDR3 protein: CASSPQRTVNGNPNEKLFF
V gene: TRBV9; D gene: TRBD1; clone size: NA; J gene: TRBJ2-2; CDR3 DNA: TGTGCCAGCAGCGTGGGACAGGAGACCGGGGAGCTGTTTTTT; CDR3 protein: CASSVGQETGELFF
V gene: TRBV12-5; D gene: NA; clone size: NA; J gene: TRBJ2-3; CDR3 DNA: TGTGCTAGTGGTTTGGCCCTAACCCGAGATACGCAGTATTTT; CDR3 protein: CASGLALTRDTQYF
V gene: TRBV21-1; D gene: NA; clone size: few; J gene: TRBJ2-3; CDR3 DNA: TGTGCCAGCAGCGACCTTGGAACTAGCGGGAGGTTGACGCAGTATTTT; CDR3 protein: CASSDLGTSGRLTQYF
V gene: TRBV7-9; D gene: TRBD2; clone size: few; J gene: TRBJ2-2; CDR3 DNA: TGTGCCAGCAGCTTTTGGGTAGCGGGAGGATCCGGGGAGCTGTTTTTT; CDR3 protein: CASSFWVAGGSGELFF
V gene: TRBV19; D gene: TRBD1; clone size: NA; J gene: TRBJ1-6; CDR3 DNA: TGTGCCAGTAGTATTAGACAGGGGAGCTCACCCCTCCACTTT; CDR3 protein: CASSIRQGSSPLHF
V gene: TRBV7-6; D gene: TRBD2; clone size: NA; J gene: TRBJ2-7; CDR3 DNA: TGTGCCAGCAGCCGCACGGCGGGAGCACCCTACGAGCAGTACTTC; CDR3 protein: CASSRTAGAPYEQYF
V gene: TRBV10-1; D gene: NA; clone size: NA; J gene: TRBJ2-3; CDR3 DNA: TGCGCCAGCCGGAGTGGCGGAGGAGATACGCAGTATTTT; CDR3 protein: CASRSGGGDTQYF
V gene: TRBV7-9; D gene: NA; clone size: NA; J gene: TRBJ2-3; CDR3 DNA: TGTGCCAGCAGCTTAGAGGGCAGGGTGTCAGATACGCAGTATTTT; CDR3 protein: CASSLEGRVSDTQYF
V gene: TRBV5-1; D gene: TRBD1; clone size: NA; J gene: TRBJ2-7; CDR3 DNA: TGCGCCAGCACAATAACTCCAGGGGGCTACGAGCAGTACTTC; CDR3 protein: CASTITPGGYEQYF
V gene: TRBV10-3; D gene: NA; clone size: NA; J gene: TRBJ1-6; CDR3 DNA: TGTGCCATCCAGGGGCTTCTAAATTCACCCCTCCACTTT; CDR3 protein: CAIQGLLNSPLHF
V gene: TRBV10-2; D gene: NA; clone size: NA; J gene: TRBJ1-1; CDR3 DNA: TGCGCCAGCAGTGACACAGCCCGGCGGGGAGGCCTCTCTGAAGCTTTCTTT; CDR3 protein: CASSDTARRGGLSEAFF
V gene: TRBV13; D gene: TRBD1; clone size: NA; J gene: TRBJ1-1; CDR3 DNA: TGTGCCAGCAGCAAATACACCGGGACAGGGAACACTGAAGCTTTCTTT; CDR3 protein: CASSKYTGTGNTEAFF
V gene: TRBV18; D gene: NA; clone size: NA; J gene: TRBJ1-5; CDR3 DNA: TGTGCCAGCTCACCAGCGGGGCGCCGTAATCAGCCCCAGCATTTT; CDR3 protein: CASSPAGRRNQPQHF
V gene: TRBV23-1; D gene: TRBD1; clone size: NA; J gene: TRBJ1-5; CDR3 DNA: TGCGCCAGCAGTCAATCAGGGCGAATCGGACAGGGAGGACGGGGGCAGCCCCAGCATTTT; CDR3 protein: CASSQSGRIGQGGRGQPQHF
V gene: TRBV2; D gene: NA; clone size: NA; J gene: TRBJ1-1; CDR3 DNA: TGTGCCAGCACAATCATGAACACTGAAGCTTTCTTT; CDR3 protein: CASTIMNTEAFF
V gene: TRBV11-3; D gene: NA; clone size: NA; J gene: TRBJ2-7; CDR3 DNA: TGTGCCAGCAGCTTAGGGCCCCCTATCGACAGACCCTACGAGCAGTACTTC; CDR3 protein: CASSLGPPIDRPYEQYF